This TCR beta chain was sequenced during a study of T cells in Graves' hyperthyroidism and ophthalmopathy. Overall study findings and caveats: Ophthalmopathy and stable hyperthyroidism were separated by a 13 V-J model.

V lost 4 bases to trimming and J lost 3 bases, with 10 bases between them. The CDR3 runs to 14 residues. Germline V gene data show CDR1 as SGHTA and CDR2 as FQGNSA. The table lists this clonotype with many counts. Its specificity is unknown. Amplification yielded TCR beta CDR3 regions, with RNA transcripts as the source. The HTBI set primed first-round TCR CDR3 RT-PCR. In TCRdb, the multiplex PCR reads were re-called with MiXCR into one record per CDR3 protein. The sample carries around 280,000 distinct CDR3 sequences, about 14% recorded once. Used for diagnoses were clinical symptoms, serum thyroxine and TRAb, thyroid ultrasound and orbital computed tomography. Any symptoms of ophthalmopathy came after the first hyperthyroidism diagnosis, from which the blood sample dates.

The rearrangement links TRBV7-2 to TRBJ2-1; D tentatively reads TRBD1 or TRBD2 (5 bases each). This TCR derives from a woman aged 25 to 39 with Graves' hyperthyroidism that later progressed to Graves' ophthalmopathy. The sequenced material came from blood. The CDR3 loop reads CASSSRDGYNEQFF. In DNA form, the CDR3 reads TGTGCCAGCAGCTCCCGGGACGGCTACAATGAGCAGTTCTTC.